This T cell receptor (beta chain) emerged from a study of pediatric ulcerative colitis. General observations from the study: A couple of rectal clonotypes were found only in ulcerative colitis patients, all of them.

The rectum was sampled with one to two pinch biopsies at colonoscopy. As regards this clone: As yet, its antigen is unknown.

In germline, CDR1 is MGHRA, CDR2 YSYEKL. The germline V and J ends were trimmed by 1 base and 6 bases, with 4 bases remaining between them. This CDR3 region has 11 residues. TCRdb's table, derived via immunoSEQ multiplex PCR, lists solely in-frame clones and lacks some. Of over 15,000 clones in the sample, just under 75% are singletons; the top ten hold under 7.5%. The sequenced material came from gut tissue. The gene calls are TRBV4-1 and TRBJ2-7; D uncertain. This clonotype was obtained from a boy aged 5 to 17 with moderate ulcerative colitis. The CDR3 region is CASSQVSEQYF. In nucleotides, the CDR3 is TGCGCCAGCAGCCAAGTTTCCGAGCAGTACTTC.